This record covers a single T cell receptor beta chain. As yet, its antigen is unknown. The data originate from a study of T cell responses to AZD1222 COVID-19 vaccine. TCRdb keeps only in-frame clones here, not all; method: immunoSEQ multiplex PCR. The specimen's table records under 150,000 clones. With 3 bases removed from V and 11 bases from J, the gap between germline ends came to 13 bases. CDR1 LGHDT and CDR2 YNNKEL come from the germline V gene (reference sequence). The CDR3 is 12 residues long. Study-level findings and limits: The donor cohort was predominantly white British with a female majority, and clonal diversity may have been underestimated. Only a handful of AZD1222 recipients were seropositive at baseline. Mapped onto spike, vaccine-associated CD4 TCRs spanned it and were dominant at 160-218 and 743-854. Repertoire sampling happened only post peak T cell response.

Sequences were obtained from peripheral blood. This receptor was obtained from an adult in good health. The chain employs TRBV3-1 (or the pseudogene TRBV3-2) and TRBJ1-1; D is ambiguous. The CDR3 reads CASSHLADQAFF. The DNA for the CDR3 is TGTGCCAGCAGCCACCTTGCGGATCAGGCTTTCTTT.